The TCR beta chain under discussion was sequenced for a study of cytomegalovirus exposure and HLA in healthy donors. The study, taken as a whole, reports: Certain sequence variants were highly shared and formed a cluster, and this cluster was likely a sequencing artifact.

60 Vbeta and 13 Jbeta primers were used in PCR. Using immunoSEQ multiplex PCR, the repertoire was profiled, and TCRdb retains in-frame clones only, with some absent. Counted here are over 150,000 clones, around 77% occurring once; the ten biggest clones make up about 2.7%. This clone was detected once. The antigen is not known. CDR1 is LGHNA and CDR2 is YNFKEQ in the germline V gene. The V end was cut by 0 bases, the J end by 3 bases, with 11 bases between. The CDR3 has 15 residues. This clonotype was sampled from a woman aged 25 to 39 in good health and CMV-seronegative. V and J are TRBV4-2 and TRBJ1-2; tentative D call: TRBD1 (5 bases). Sequencing was performed on PBMCs. The CDR3, as DNA: TGTGCCAGCAGCCAAGAGAACAGGTGGGACTATGGCTACACCTTC. It encodes CASSQENRWDYGYTF.